This TCR beta chain is drawn from a study of Tregs in tolerant kidney transplant recipients. Clones were read by immunoSEQ multiplex PCR, and TCRdb kept only the in-frame ones, dropping some. The repertoire holds fewer than 60,000 clones, with about nine tenths as singletons. A word on this clone: Its target is unknown.

The CDR3 has 15 residues. Germline assignment: CDR1 SGDLS and CDR2 YYNGEE. Trimming left V 2 bases short and J 4 bases short, with 12 bases between. Recipients received nonmyeloablative bone marrow transplants from related graft donors, with transient mixed chimerism. Unstimulated regulatory T cells (CD4+CD25+CD127-), CD4+CD25- non-regulatory cells, CD4 and CD8 cells were FACS-sorted from thawed PBMCs. Points from the study as a whole: Biological reproducibility was not directly addressed, but technical replication error appeared minimal. Few patients were studied, so findings need validation in larger groups. The most relevant donor-specific Treg TCRbeta repertoire apparently came from expansion with activated donor B cells.

The gene calls are TRBV9 and TRBJ2-2; the D is unclear. The specimen was CD8+ T cells from blood (PBMCs), collected 24 months after the transplant. The receptor was isolated from a human patient who received a combined kidney and bone marrow transplant. Some T cells may have originated in the graft donor. The CDR3 loop is CASSVWADLTGELFF. The CDR3 region has the DNA TGTGCCAGCAGCGTTTGGGCAGACCTCACCGGGGAGCTGTTTTTT.